The next 28 T cell receptor beta chains were all read from a single sample in a study of human T cells and chemical hapten exposure. Time point denoted: pre-sensitization, week 0. The sample's treatment: therapeutic diphenylcyclopropenone sensitization with weekly scalp DPC. TCRdb independently ran MiXCR on the RACE reads; one entry per CDR3 protein. The table has around 250,000 distinct CDR3 sequences, approximately 8.6% seen once; the top ten hold 2% to 2.5%. The specimen comprised whole blood, sampled in connection with sensitization to the hapten diphenylcyclopropenone (DPC). The receptors here all came from a woman in her thirties or forties with alopecia areata. Some clones in this sample may be carry-over from other donors' samples.

Ten or more counts support this clonotype. The genes are TRBV7-2 and TRBJ1-5, with D perhaps matching TRBD1 (6 bases). CDR1 and CDR2 from the germline V gene are SGHTA and FQGNSA. The germline V and J ends were trimmed by 2 bases and 2 bases, with 16 bases remaining between them. This CDR3 is built from 17 residues. As DNA, the CDR3 is TGTGCCAGCAGCTTATCCACAGGGAGCCCTCGCAATCAGCCCCAGCATTTT. Its translation: CASSLSTGSPRNQPQHF.

This clonotype was seen only once. A single base separates this from a much larger clone, so it may be a read error. The V gene is TRBV6-5, the J gene TRBJ1-6, with D possibly being TRBD1 (5 bases). The V and J ends lost 10 bases and 10 bases respectively, with 26 bases between them. The germline V gene has CDR1 MNHEY and CDR2 SVGAGI. The CDR3 runs 16 residues. Written as DNA, the CDR3 is TGTGCCAACGCCTCGAGGGACCGCGATTGGCGGTCACCCCTCCACTTT. Translation gives CANASRDRDWRSPLHF.

CDR3 DNA: TGTGCCAGTAGTATGGACAGCGTTAACTATGGCTACACCTTC. Encoded protein: CASSMDSVNYGYTF. This chain links TRBV19 with TRBJ1-2, with TRBD1 as a possible D gene (6 bases). Per the germline V gene, CDR1 is LNHDA and CDR2 is SQIVND (reference sequence). The CDR3 extends over 14 amino acids. V was trimmed by 3 bases and J by 1 base, leaving 9 bases between them.

The chain combines TRBV7-2 with TRBJ2-7; TRBD1 agrees at 7 bases. V gave up 5 bases and J gave up 9 bases; unmatched junction bases: 7. This CDR3 has 12 residues. Germline V lookup: CDR1 SGHTA, CDR2 FQGNSA. The CDR3 bases are TGTGCCAGCAGCGAGGGGGCCCGGATGCAGTACTTC. Protein sequence: CASSEGARMQYF.

In this sample, this clonotype turned up many times. The chain employs TRBV12-3 or TRBV12-4 and TRBJ2-7, with unresolved D. The CDR3 loop spans 13 amino acids. V lost 1 base, J lost 5 bases, and 9 bases lay in between. The DNA for the CDR3 is TGTGCCAGCAGTTTAGTACTCCCCGACGAGCAGTACTTC. Translated, it gives CASSLVLPDEQYF.

This chain connects TRBV18 to TRBJ2-1, with TRBD1 as a possible D gene (6 bases). CDR1 and CDR2 (germline): KGHSH, LQKENI. The length of the CDR3 is 14 residues. Trimming shortened V by 3 bases and J by 6 bases, and 12 bases separated the two germline ends. CDR3 DNA: TGTGCCAGCTCACCCACTACAGGGTTCAATGAGCAGTTCTTC. Protein: CASSPTTGFNEQFF. The variable domain in full, completed from reference TRBV18 and TRBJ2-1, reads NAGVMQNPRHLVRRRGQEARLRCSPMKGHSHVYWYRQLPEEGLKFMVYLQKENIIDESGMPKERFSAEFPKEGPSILRIQQVVRGDSAAYFCASSPTTGFNEQFFGPGTRLTVL.

This clonotype was counted a few times. CDR3 DNA: TGTGCCAGCAGCCCCCCGGGGGGCGGGGACTCCTACGAGCAGTACTTC. Encoded protein: CASSPPGGGDSYEQYF. The V gene is TRBV13, the J gene TRBJ2-7; possible D gene TRBD2, 7 bases. CDR1 and CDR2 from the germline V gene are PRHDT and FYEKMQ (reference sequence). Between the trimmed V and J ends, which lost 5 bases and 0 bases, there was a span of 17 bases. The CDR3 extends over 16 amino acids.

This clonotype was detected a few times. The chain is built from TRBV7-3 and TRBJ2-1; no clear D. There are 14 residues in the CDR3. Trimming removed 2 bases from V and 4 bases from J, with 9 bases in between. Germline V gene sequence: CDR1 SGHTA, CDR2 FQGTGA. DNA for the CDR3: TGTGCCAGCAGCTTAGCGGCGGATTACAATGAGCAGTTCTTC. It translates to CASSLAADYNEQFF.

In its sample, this clonotype was seen a few times. The chain carries TRBV12-3 or TRBV12-4 and TRBJ1-5, with 7 bases matching TRBD1. The length of the CDR3 is 14 residues. Trimming at V came to 6 bases and at J to 3 bases, leaving 5 bases not matched to a gene. CDR3 coding DNA: TGTGCCAGCAGCCAGGGACAGCACAATCAGCCCCAGCATTTT. The encoded protein is CASSQGQHNQPQHF.

This clonotype was found a few times. The V call is TRBV29-1, the J call TRBJ2-7, with 7 bases aligning to TRBD1. The CDR3 sequence is 11 residues long. Per germline, CDR1 SQVTM and CDR2 ANQGSEA. The V and J ends lost 5 bases and 7 bases, in that order; junction bases with no gene match: 5. Here the CDR3 DNA reads TGCAGCGTTCAGGGGGTGAAAGAGCAGTACTTC. Translating it yields CSVQGVKEQYF.

The sample holds many counts of this clonotype. This chain joins TRBV14 and TRBJ2-1; D is unclear. Germline CDR1 and CDR2: SGHDN and FVKESK. The V gene lost 0 bases and the J gene lost 4 bases, with 13 bases spanning the gap. This CDR3 has 16 residues. DNA of the CDR3: TGTGCCAGCAGCCAAGACTTGGGCGCGCGGTACAATGAGCAGTTCTTC. This sequence encodes CASSQDLGARYNEQFF. The full variable domain, completed using reference TRBV14 and TRBJ2-1, is EAGVTQFPSHSVIEKGQTVTLRCDPISGHDNLYWYRRVMGKEIKFLLHFVKESKQDESGMPNNRFLAERTGGTYSTLKVQPAELEDSGVYFCASSQDLGARYNEQFFGPGTRLTVL.

The rearrangement joins TRBV24-1 to TRBJ1-5; D is ambiguous. The CDR3 has 14 amino acids. Trimming shortened V by 5 bases and J by 3 bases, and 10 bases separated the two germline ends. Germline V CDR1 and CDR2: KGHDR, SFDVKD. This chain's CDR3 is CATSGDGLNQPQHF. The CDR3 DNA reads as TGTGCCACCAGTGGCGACGGACTCAATCAGCCCCAGCATTTT.

This clonotype has a handful of counts. The chain links TRBV29-1 to TRBJ2-2, with 7 bases matching TRBD1. The germline gives CDR1 SQVTM, CDR2 ANQGSEA. V lost 5 bases to trimming and J lost 5 bases; unmatched junction nucleotides: 11. This CDR3 has 15 amino acids. CDR3: CSVRIRQGGTGELFF. The CDR3 DNA reads TGCAGCGTTAGAATTCGACAGGGCGGGACCGGGGAGCTGTTTTTT.

The chain couples TRBV6-5 to TRBJ2-3; D is uncertain. Germline CDR1 is MNHEY and CDR2 is SVGAGI. Trimming took off 8 bases at V and 0 bases at J, with 21 bases between the two ends. This CDR3 spans 17 amino acids. The CDR3 coding sequence is TGTGCCAGCTTCGGAAGGCGGAAGAAAGCTAGCACAGATACGCAGTATTTT. It is translated as CASFGRRKKASTDTQYF.

The chain combines TRBV12-3 or TRBV12-4 with TRBJ1-5; 9 bases align to TRBD1. The CDR3 is 15 amino acids. Trimming removed 5 bases from V and 3 bases from J; junction bases left unmatched: 5. The CDR3 coding sequence is TGTGCCAGCAGTGCCCGGACAGGGGTCAATCAGCCCCAGCATTTT. This codes for CASSARTGVNQPQHF.

In this sample, this clonotype turned up a few times. One base away lies a much larger clone, so this may be a sequencing read error. The gene calls are TRBV12-3 or TRBV12-4 and TRBJ1-4; D is ambiguous. The length of the CDR3 is 13 residues. The CDR3, as DNA: TGTGCCAGCAGTTTAGGGGCCGGTGAAAAACTGTCTTTT. Translation: CASSLGAGEKLSF.

The table lists this clonotype with many counts. The chain carries TRBV3-1 and TRBJ1-1; D call uncertain. V lost 4 bases to trimming and J lost 1 base, with 10 bases between them. The germline V gene encodes CDR1 LGHDT and CDR2 YNNKEL (reference sequence). This CDR3 has 14 amino acids. CDR3 sequence reads: CASSPRPGNTEAFF. The DNA for the CDR3 is TGTGCCAGCAGCCCTAGGCCCGGGAACACTGAAGCTTTCTTT.

This clonotype was observed at least ten times. The chain is built from TRBV15 and TRBJ2-7; no clear D gene. Per germline, CDR1 LNHNV and CDR2 YYDKDF (reference sequence). V was clipped by 3 bases and J by 2 bases, with 17 bases between them. The CDR3 runs to 16 residues. The CDR3 here is CATSREIPGIPYEQYF. Here the CDR3 DNA reads TGTGCCACCAGCAGGGAGATTCCCGGCATCCCCTACGAGCAGTACTTC.

This chain links TRBV28 with TRBJ2-7, with D perhaps TRBD2 (5 bases). Germline V gene sequence: CDR1 MDHEN, CDR2 SYDVKM. The length of the CDR3 is 14 residues. Trimming removed 4 bases at V and 3 bases at J, with 13 bases between. This CDR3 reads CASSSEVHYYEQYF. CDR3 sequence (DNA): TGTGCCAGCAGTTCGGAGGTCCATTACTACGAGCAGTACTTC.

This clonotype has just a few counts. The chain uses TRBV7-8 and TRBJ1-4; D might be TRBD1 (5 bases). The CDR3 spans 18 residues. CDR1 and CDR2 (germline): SGHVS, FQNEAQ. The V end lost 5 bases, the J end lost 7 bases, and 26 bases lay between the germline ends. In nucleotides, the CDR3 is TGTGCCAGCAGCCCGAGTCCGGGACCGACCGGCTGGGGTGAAAAACTGTTTTTT. Protein product: CASSPSPGPTGWGEKLFF.

This clonotype was found many times. The chain employs TRBV6-2 or TRBV6-3 and TRBJ1-1; 9 nucleotides line up with TRBD1. Germline assignment: CDR1 MNHEY and CDR2 SVGEGT. The CDR3 is 14 residues long. Germline trimming cut 7 bases from V and 7 bases from J; bases unmatched to any gene: 10. The CDR3 DNA sequence: TGTGCCAGCACCTTCACAGGGGGCCGGGGTGAAGCTTTCTTT. This translates into CASTFTGGRGEAFF.

This clonotype was seen at least ten times. The chain couples TRBV10-3 to TRBJ2-4, with 13 bases lining up with TRBD2. V trimming: 2 bases; J trimming: 1 base; junction bases outside the gene matches: 2. The CDR3 totals 17 residues. Germline lookup yields CDR1 ENHRY and CDR2 SYGVKD. The CDR3: CAISEGLAGEAKNIQYF. The CDR3 DNA reads TGTGCCATCAGTGAGGGACTAGCGGGAGAGGCCAAAAACATTCAGTACTTC.

The chain couples TRBV4-3 to TRBJ2-1, with D possibly matching TRBD1 (5 bases). Trimming shortened V by 4 bases and J by 4 bases, and 14 bases separated the two germline ends. This CDR3 region has 15 residues. From germline, CDR1 is LGHNA and CDR2 YSLEER. CDR3 DNA sequence: TGCGCCAGCAGCCCACAGGCTAGGGATTACAATGAGCAGTTCTTC. This codes for CASSPQARDYNEQFF.

Only a few counts were recorded for this clonotype. The chain joins TRBV29-1 to TRBJ1-2; TRBD1 is a possible D gene (5 bases). CDR3 size: 17 residues. CDR1 and CDR2 (germline): SQVTM, ANQGSEA. Trimming took 6 bases from V and 0 from J, leaving 23 bases between them. In DNA form, the CDR3 reads TGCAGCGTGGTCCTTGACAGCCGAAACCCGACTAACTATGGCTACACCTTC. It yields the protein CSVVLDSRNPTNYGYTF.

The chain couples TRBV12-3 or TRBV12-4 to TRBJ1-2, with D perhaps matching TRBD1 (5 bases). V shed 6 bases and J shed 2 bases, with 13 bases lying between them. The CDR3 runs to 14 residues. The CDR3 sequence is CASSLSGLNYGYTF. The CDR3 region has the DNA TGTGCCAGCAGCCTCTCGGGACTCAACTATGGCTACACCTTC.

The chain joins TRBV20-1 to TRBJ2-1; D might be TRBD2 (6 bases). This CDR3 is 15 amino acids long. Germline V lookup: CDR1 DFQATT, CDR2 SNEGSKA (reference sequence). V shed 2 bases and J shed 0 bases, with 11 bases lying between them. The CDR3 DNA is TGCAGTGCTAGATGGCCTAGCGCCTCCTACAATGAGCAGTTCTTC. Residues: CSARWPSASYNEQFF.

This clonotype was found a few times. V usage is TRBV7-9 and J usage is TRBJ1-2; perhaps TRBD1 as D (5 bases). The CDR3 has 13 amino acids. Germline values: CDR1 SEHNR, CDR2 FQNEAQ (reference sequence). Trimming left V 1 base short and J 9 bases short, with 12 bases between. Here the CDR3 reads CASSLDGGRSYTF. Written as DNA, the CDR3 is TGTGCCAGCAGCTTAGACGGGGGTCGAAGCTACACCTTC. Looking up the rest from reference TRBV7-9 and TRBJ1-2 gives the full variable domain: DTGVSQNPRHKITKRGQNVTFRCDPISEHNRLYWYRQTLGQGPEFLTYFQNEAQLEKSRLLSDRFSAERPKGSFSTLEIQRTEQGDSAMYLCASSLDGGRSYTFGSGTRLTVV.

The sample holds a few counts of this clonotype. The CDR3 coding sequence is TGTGCCAGCAGCTCAGGGTCGGGGGACAGGACCTACAATGAGCAGTTCTTC. Translation gives CASSSGSGDRTYNEQFF. The chain recombines TRBV7-6 with TRBJ2-1, with 8 bases matching TRBD1. The germline V gene has CDR1 SGHVS and CDR2 FNYEAQ. Trimming at V came to 4 bases and at J to 2 bases, leaving 10 bases not matched to a gene. The CDR3 totals 17 residues.